The T cell receptor (beta chain) described here comes from a study of cytomegalovirus exposure and HLA in healthy donors. Study details: Sequencing of about 179 million T cells in an earlier analysis found 120 million or so unique TCR beta sequences. An early data release held tens of millions of unique TCRs from HLA-typed donors. Ancestry clustering placed around four fifths of more than 350 genotyped donors in the Caucasian-associated cluster.

This CDR3 has 13 amino acids. Germline values: CDR1 SGDLS, CDR2 YYNGEE. V was pared by 7 bases and J by 3 bases, with 14 bases between. About this clone itself: Its specificity is unknown.

Overall study results and limits: In a later analysis, HLA-associated TCR beta chains were more clonally expanded than equally common others.

This PCR relied on a set of 60 Vbeta primers and 13 Jbeta primers. TCRdb's table, derived via immunoSEQ multiplex PCR, lists solely in-frame clones and lacks some. The profile covers approximately 140,000 clones, with 63% appearing a single time and approximately 6.6% taken by the ten largest. The V gene is TRBV9, the J gene TRBJ2-7; the D gene is possibly TRBD2 (6 bases). This TCR was sampled from a woman aged 60 to 75 in good health and CMV-seropositive. Sequenced input: PBMCs. CDR3 nucleotides: TGTGCCAGCGGGCCCGGAGGGGACTACGAGCAGTACTTC. This gives the protein CASGPGGDYEQYF. Together with reference TRBV9 and TRBJ2-7, the CDR3 gives the full variable domain: DSGVTQTPKHLITATGQRVTLRCSPRSGDLSVYWYQQSLDQGLQFLIQYYNGEERAKGNILERFSAQQFPDLHSELNLSSLELGDSALYFCASGPGGDYEQYFGPGTRLTVT.